This T cell receptor (beta chain) was captured by sequencing in a study of control samples from healthy donors and cancer patients. TCRdb's copy holds only in-frame clones and misses some; the assay was immunoSEQ multiplex PCR. Among some 120,000 clones listed, 89% were seen once. The CDR3 consists of 15 residues. Trimming removed 2 bases from V and 5 bases from J, with 14 bases in between. CDR1 is MNHEY and CDR2 is SVGAGI in the germline V gene. This chain connects TRBV6-5 to TRBJ2-3; D assignment may be TRBD1 or TRBD2 (5 bases each). This clonotype was sampled from a man between 45 and 60 years old in good health. Sequences were obtained from blood. The CDR3 reads CASSYGGPQGDTQYF. CDR3 coding DNA: TGTGCCAGCAGTTACGGCGGGCCCCAGGGAGATACGCAGTATTTT.